This section outlines one T cell receptor (beta chain) sequence together with its context. This receptor's antigen is unknown. No base-level quality is on record; no much larger clone is a single base apart. The cohort was made up of approximately 700 healthy bone marrow donors. At the time of sampling, all cohort members were nominally healthy, though unrecorded immune exposures were likely present. The donor was CMV seronegative and was included in the group of several hundred seronegative cohort members. Each donor provided a peripheral blood sample, and peripheral blood mononuclear cells were used for TCR beta sequencing. The Qiagen DNeasy Blood Extraction Kit was used to extract genomic DNA from the blood cell samples. This record comes from a study of cytomegalovirus exposure and HLA in healthy donors (dated by TCRdb to 2016 to 2017). About the full investigation: An earlier analysis of several hundred of the donors reported about 290 Gb of sequence data and some 120 million unique TCR beta sequences from 150 million to 200 million T cells. An early release covering over 500 HLA-typed donors comprised about 300 gigabases of sequencing data and tens of millions of unique TCR sequences. Of the approximately 400 genotyped donors, 65% to 90% fell in the genetic ancestry cluster associated with self-reported Caucasian donors. The study was designed to test whether signatures of past pathogen exposure could be identified by cataloging public T cell receptors. The study used immunosequencing to profile the T cell repertoires of approximately 640 subjects and linked those repertoires to cytomegalovirus serostatus. In addition to the first cohort of 666 subjects, a separate validation cohort of around 110 different subjects was used. The study combined high-throughput TCR immunosequencing, statistical association of individual TCRs with disease status, and machine learning to predict cytomegalovirus infection status. A later analysis re-analyzed previously published TCR beta repertoires from hundreds of donors and added high-resolution HLA genotyping to study TCR occurrence patterns. In the later analysis, no new phenotypic data were used to find candidate immune exposures; instead, reliance was placed on TCR beta sequences and their occurrence across donors. In an earlier analysis of 550 to 700 of the donors, high-throughput TCR beta sequencing was used to judge whether each TCR beta V gene segment behaved as functional or pseudogenic. Donor age, sex, ethnicity and CMV serostatus were collected together with the repertoire data. Genome-wide SNP genotypes for about 55% of the 666 donors were used in a later genetic analysis, which treated that subset as a discovery cohort. All discovery cohort repertoires had been generated on a single sequencing platform. Class I and class II HLA loci were covered by the typing at four-digit resolution. The number of donors typed differed by locus, with roughly 620-630 for A, B, C, DRB1 and DQB1, around 560 for DQA1, some 570 for DPA1, and over 400 for DPB1. Roughly 5 DR-DQ haplotypes were handled as single units for association and clustering, since linkage in the cohort was strong. Across 398 genotyped donors of the cohort, an average of roughly 200,000 unique TCR beta nucleotide sequences per donor were sequenced, and roughly 18% of those sequences were non-productive. On the study overall, not on this receptor specifically: Because counts were too low, 15 or so rarely observed V segments, including chromosome 9 orphons, were excluded from the earlier analysis of under 650 of the donors. Most TCR sequences were observed very rarely across donors, whereas some public TCRs were present in many individuals. Immune exposure information for the cohort was limited to CMV serostatus. In vitro tests confirmed that a few of the cytomegalovirus-associated TCR beta chains recognize cytomegalovirus antigens. A later analysis found that TCR association rates varied across HLA loci, with DRB1 alleles showing the most associated TCRs and HLA-C alleles the fewest. A later analysis found that HLA-associated TCR beta chains were more clonally expanded and had lower generation probabilities than equally common non-associated chains. When HLA alleles, especially DR and DQ, strongly co-occurred, attributing TCR associations to individual alleles was difficult. In a later genetic analysis, a missense DCLRE1C variant was associated with V-gene and J-gene trimming of TCR beta chains, and the association was replicated in an independent cohort. A cluster of highly shared sequence variants was judged likely to represent a technical artifact of the sequencing pipeline. This cohort had only TCR beta chains sequenced, and the lack of alpha or paired-chain data limited which features could be detected. Correlated functional status among segregating V segments might reflect linkage disequilibrium, but an unknown experimental factor could not be ruled out. In a later analysis, most CMV-associated TCR beta chains were found to appear HLA-restricted, with HLA associations seemingly driven largely by CMV exposure. According to the authors, the approach could potentially be generalized to other disease states and immunological phenotypes. In a later analysis, around 17,000 TCR beta sequences were associated with specific HLA alleles at a false discovery rate of 0.05. An earlier analysis of approximately 600 of the donors showed that most TCR beta V segments appeared in productive rearrangements either about 90% or about 30% of the time, which broadly matched IMGT annotations. Because HLA typing was unavailable for some donors at each locus, only the typed subset was used in association tests. A total of some 180 TCR beta chains were listed by the study as associated with cytomegalovirus. A further reported finding was that TCR beta sequences accurately predicted the HLA-A and HLA-B alleles for most subjects in the first cohort. Sequencing depth was assumed to be roughly uniform across donors in the presence/absence analyses, though that assumption may not hold. A later analysis reported that several top co-occurrence clusters appeared linked to parvovirus B19, influenza, CMV and Epstein-Barr virus. Cytomegalovirus status was reported to be diagnosed by the classifier with high specificity and sensitivity in both the original and validation cohorts. The 87-base-pair reads could not distinguish some IMGT-functional V segments, including TRBV6-2 and TRBV6-3, so those segments were excluded. A later genetic analysis reported fewer N-insertions in productive TCRs among donors in an Asian-associated ancestry cluster than the approximately 700-donor mean.

Trimming costs V 10 bases and J 6 bases, and their ends lie 20 bases apart. The germline V gene (reference sequence) sets CDR1 to SGHNT and CDR2 to YYREEE. The CDR3 runs 15 residues from the cysteine to the phenylalanine. CDR3 DNA is the only sequence kept; it has 45 bases, read in frame from the first base. The library was produced with the immunoSEQ multiplex PCR assay. A mixture of 60 forward primers for TCR Vbeta segments and 13 reverse primers for TCR Jbeta segments was used in the multiplex PCR. The CDR3 region of rearranged TCR beta genes was amplified from genomic DNA with a multiplex PCR assay. The amplified TCR beta libraries were sequenced on the Illumina HiSeq System as 87-base-pair reads. Per the original workflow: In a later analysis, 70 million to 95 million unique TCR beta chains were counted across the 500 to 850 repertoires, and roughly 10 million of these chains were shared by at least two donors. Raw reads were error-corrected and collapsed into unique sequences with a nearest-neighbor algorithm that merged closely related sequences to remove PCR and sequencing errors. CDR3 sequences were aligned to IMGT reference sequences to assign V, D and J gene segments. For a sequence to be retained, a match of at least six nucleotides was required to both a V gene segment and a J gene segment. Rearrangements were called productive when the CDR3 lacked stop codons and stayed in frame with V and J; all others were non-productive. CDR3 was defined by IMGT convention, running from the second conserved V-encoded cysteine to the conserved J-encoded phenylalanine. The earlier analysis of fewer than 750 of the donors excluded sequences that lacked an unambiguous match to a single V gene segment. In an earlier analysis of 587 of the donors, V segments were called functional above 56.7% productive rearrangements and were called segregating when the between-donor standard deviation exceeded 5%. To diagnose cytomegalovirus status from the catalog of TCR beta chain sequences, a statistical classification framework was built. In a later analysis, TCR nucleotide sequences were compared against IMGT/GENE-DB human TR gene sequences so that V and J genes could be assigned. The TCRdist pipeline was used in a later analysis to assign CDR3 sequences and most-parsimonious VDJ recombination scenarios. In a later analysis, each TCR beta chain was defined by its CDR3 amino acid sequence together with its V-gene family, and reads without a unique V-gene family were excluded. To address suspected cross-contamination and a sequencing artifact, a later analysis removed 450 to 700 highly shared, low-generation-probability nucleotide sequences. For each public chain, a later analysis derived a clonal expansion index from normalized ranks of inferred template counts within each repertoire. A later analysis computed generation probabilities with a VDJ recombination model fitted to out-of-frame rearrangements, and checked the results against IGoR. Hypergeometric tests were used in a later analysis to score TCR-TCR, TCR-HLA and TCR-CMV co-occurrence, with a repertoire-size bias correction applied to the TCR pairs. False discovery rates were estimated in a later analysis by permuting HLA or CMV assignments 20 times. In a later analysis, co-occurring TCRs were grouped using DBSCAN, and TCRdist sequence similarity was added for clustering within HLA-allele-positive subsets. Repertoires with fewer than 30,000 or more than 120,000 public chains, plus five repertoires with anomalous nucleotide sharing, were excluded from co-occurrence clustering. What TCRdb holds here is the immuneACCESS table cut down to in-frame rearrangements. Part of the clones is not present; checked against another copy, under half of the missing clones reflect an unresolved V gene, and the others are unexplained. D and trimming come from the DNA, and the V and J calls and clone size come from that table. The sample has more than 100,000 clones on record, 80% of them singletons. Clones ranked in the top ten supply 1% of the sample.

The sequence is built from TRBV5-4 and TRBJ2-6; the D gene is unclear. Source material: PBMCs. This TCR came from a middle-aged man in good health and CMV-seronegative. Here is the DNA: TGTGCCTACAGTGTGCGAGCTCTGGCGGCCAACGTCCTGACTTTC. This codes for CAYSVRALAANVLTF. The full variable domain, with segments outside the CDR3 supplied by the reference TRBV5-4 and TRBJ2-6 proteins, appears as ETGVTQSPTHLIKTRGQQVTLRCSSQSGHNTVSWYQQALGQGPQFIFQYYREEENGRGNFPPRFSGLQFPNYSSELNVNALELDDSALYLCAYSVRALAANVLTFGAGSRLTVL.